The 7 T cell receptor beta chains in this list originate from one sample, sequenced in a study of a mutant IDH1 vaccine in newly diagnosed glioma. Time point specified: week 23, last vaccination. Doses consisted of 300 ug of mutant IDH1 20-mer peptide each, paired with topical imiquimod. Libraries were prepared by immunoSEQ multiplex PCR; TCRdb keeps only in-frame clonotypes and omits some of them. The sample has tens of thousands of clones; 75% to 85% are singletons. No antigen is known for these receptors. The sample in question was PBMCs, obtained from a glioma patient whose treatment included an IDH1 peptide vaccine. The receptors come from a man in his forties with glioma.

The chain carries TRBV19 and TRBJ1-2; D unresolved. The CDR3 runs to 16 residues. The V end was cut by 6 bases, the J end by 4 bases, with 21 bases between. Germline lookup yields CDR1 LNHDA and CDR2 SQIVND (reference sequence). The CDR3 protein is CASRGATPRAFYGYTF. CDR3 nucleotide sequence: TGTGCCAGTAGGGGCGCTACACCTCGGGCGTTCTATGGCTACACCTTC.

CDR3: CASSLTGDRPFGTQYF. The DNA for the CDR3 is TGCGCCAGCAGCTTGACGGGGGACAGGCCATTCGGTACGCAGTATTTT. The chain joins TRBV5-1 to TRBJ2-3, with TRBD1 identical over 8 bases. The germline gives CDR1 SGHRS, CDR2 YFSETQ. V lost 1 base to trimming and J lost 8 bases; unmatched junction nucleotides: 12. This CDR3 contains 16 residues.

This rearrangement joins TRBV5-1 to TRBJ1-1; maybe TRBD1 (6 bases). V lost 2 bases and J lost 0, with 11 bases in between. The CDR3 extends over 15 amino acids. CDR1 SGHRS and CDR2 YFSETQ come from the germline V gene. In DNA, the CDR3 is TGCGCCAGCAGCTTCACGGACAGACTGAACACTGAAGCTTTCTTT. It encodes CASSFTDRLNTEAFF.

The chain is built from TRBV7-9 and TRBJ2-2; D assignment may be TRBD1 or TRBD2 (7 bases each). This CDR3 spans 16 amino acids. Germline CDR1 is SEHNR and CDR2 is FQNEAQ (reference sequence). Between the trimmed V and J ends, which lost 5 bases and 4 bases, there was a span of 17 bases. The CDR3 loop reads CASSRGRGPGTGELFF. CDR3 DNA sequence: TGTGCCAGCAGCCGGGGGAGGGGGCCCGGCACCGGGGAGCTGTTTTTT.

The rearrangement links TRBV4-1 to TRBJ2-1; 10 bases line up with TRBD2. Losses at the gene ends were 3 bases for V and 0 bases for J; bases not matched to a gene: 8. CDR1 MGHRA and CDR2 YSYEKL come from the germline V gene. The CDR3 sequence is 18 residues long. DNA for the CDR3: TGCGCCAGCAGCCATCCAGCGGGGGGGGTTAGCTCCTACAATGAGCAGTTCTTC. Translating it yields CASSHPAGGVSSYNEQFF.

This chain links TRBV5-1 with TRBJ1-2; D gene uncertain. CDR1 and CDR2 (germline): SGHRS, YFSETQ. This CDR3 contains 13 residues. V dropped 7 bases and J dropped 5 bases, with 15 bases sitting between them. CDR3 residues: CASSDMLGYGYTF. The CDR3 nucleotides are TGCGCCAGCTCCGACATGTTGGGGTATGGCTACACCTTC.

This clone was detected only a few times. The V and J genes are TRBV5-1 and TRBJ1-1, with 7 bases fitting TRBD1. The CDR3 spans 14 residues. V trimming: 5 bases; J trimming: 1 base; junction bases outside the gene matches: 5. Per the germline V gene, CDR1 is SGHRS and CDR2 is YFSETQ. The CDR3 DNA reads TGCGCCAGCAGTTCGACAGGGTGGAACACTGAAGCTTTCTTT. It codes for CASSSTGWNTEAFF.